The 11 T cell receptor beta chains below come from one sample, sequenced in a study of cytomegalovirus exposure and HLA in healthy donors. Primers included in the PCR were 60 Vbeta and 13 Jbeta primers. Sequencing was performed with immunoSEQ multiplex PCR; in TCRdb, only in-frame clones are kept and a portion is missing. Of some 120,000 clones listed, around two thirds are singletons. Source material: PBMCs. These receptors originate from a middle-aged woman in good health and CMV-seropositive.

The rearrangement links TRBV4-2 to TRBJ2-5; 12 bases line up with TRBD2. The CDR3 sequence is 17 residues long. V trimming: 3 bases; J trimming: 2 bases; junction bases outside the gene matches: 7. Germline V gene lookup returns CDR1 LGHNA and CDR2 YNFKEQ. The DNA of the CDR3 is TGTGCCAGCAGCCAGGTGTCTAGCGGGAGGGTTCAAGAGACCCAGTACTTC. It translates to CASSQVSSGRVQETQYF.

CDR3 loop: CASSLAGTSVLNEQFF. The CDR3 nucleotides read TGTGCCAGCAGCTTAGCGGGGACTAGCGTCCTCAATGAGCAGTTCTTC. This sequence joins TRBV11-1 and TRBJ2-1; 10 bases are shared with TRBD2. The CDR3 has 16 amino acids. CDR1 SGHAT and CDR2 FQDESV come from the germline V gene (reference sequence). J was trimmed by 6 bases and V by 0 bases; bases with no gene match: 5. Filled out from reference TRBV11-1 and TRBJ2-1, the complete variable domain reads EAEVAQSPRYKITEKSQAVAFWCDPISGHATLYWYRQILGQGPELLVQFQDESVVDDSQLPKDRFSAERLKGVDSTLKIQPAELGDSAMYLCASSLAGTSVLNEQFFGPGTRLTVL.

This sequence joins TRBV28 and TRBJ1-1, with TRBD1 matching over 7 bases. This CDR3 contains 13 residues. Per germline, CDR1 MDHEN and CDR2 SYDVKM. Germline trimming cut 9 bases from V and 8 bases from J; bases unmatched to any gene: 12. CDR3 residues: CASSRDSRSEAFF. The CDR3 DNA is TGTGCCAGTAGCCGGGACAGTAGGTCGGAAGCTTTCTTT.

The sample holds one count of this clone. This chain links TRBV29-1 with TRBJ1-1; D unresolved. In germline, CDR1 is SQVTM, CDR2 ANQGSEA. The CDR3 covers 14 residues. The germline V and J ends were trimmed by 6 bases and 4 bases, with 18 bases remaining between them. The DNA for the CDR3 is TGCAGCGTGAAGGATTCGTGGGCGGGCACTGAAGCTTTCTTT. Translating gives CSVKDSWAGTEAFF.

The V gene is TRBV5-4, the J gene TRBJ2-7; TRBD2 matches at 7 bases. There are 13 residues in the CDR3. Germline V gene sequence: CDR1 SGHNT, CDR2 YYREEE (reference sequence). V lost 9 bases and J lost 6; bases outside the gene matches: 12. CDR3 DNA: TGTGCCACCATCTCACTCGGGGGGTCCGAGCAGTACTTC. Protein sequence: CATISLGGSEQYF.

The chain links TRBV7-9 to TRBJ2-3; no firm D call. From germline, CDR1 is SEHNR and CDR2 FQNEAQ (reference sequence). V shed 1 base and J shed 1 base, with 6 bases lying between them. The CDR3 contains 14 residues. The CDR3 DNA reads TGTGCCAGCAGCTTAGAGTCAGGCACAGATACGCAGTATTTT. Translated, it gives CASSLESGTDTQYF.

This clone has just a few counts. This rearrangement joins TRBV29-1 to TRBJ2-1; 7 bases match TRBD2. Germline V gene lookup returns CDR1 SQVTM and CDR2 ANQGSEA. Trimming removed 7 bases from V and 6 bases from J; junction bases left unmatched: 21. CDR3 size: 17 residues. The CDR3, as DNA: TGCAGCGGCCCCCTTTGTTGGTCGGGCGGGAGACGCAATGAGCAGTTCTTC. Residues: CSGPLCWSGGRRNEQFF.

The chain is built from TRBV5-4 and TRBJ1-1; TRBD1 aligns across 8 bases. Trimming took 3 bases from V and 4 from J; bases not matched to a gene: 14. Germline V gene data show CDR1 as SGHNT and CDR2 as YYREEE (reference sequence). CDR3 length equals 17 residues. The CDR3 reads CASSYRTGGIIVTEAFF. CDR3 DNA: TGTGCCAGCAGCTACAGAACAGGGGGAATTATTGTCACTGAAGCTTTCTTT.

This clone was found a few times. The chain couples TRBV5-1 to TRBJ2-3; TRBD2 matches 8 bases. The CDR3 is made up of 16 amino acids. The V and J ends lost 5 bases and 2 bases, in that order; junction bases with no gene match: 10. The germline CDR1 and CDR2 sequences are SGHRS and YFSETQ. The CDR3 nucleotides read TGCGCCAGCAGGAGAGTTGGGACTAGGGACACAGATACGCAGTATTTT. Translated: CASRRVGTRDTDTQYF.

The chain links TRBV7-9 to TRBJ1-1; 7 bases match TRBD1. The CDR3 length is 14 residues. CDR1 is SEHNR and CDR2 is FQNEAQ in the germline V gene (reference sequence). The trim removed 2 bases at V and 3 bases at J, leaving 3 bases unmatched. The CDR3 DNA is TGTGCCAGCAGCTTAAAGGGGGCCGACACTGAAGCTTTCTTT. This sequence encodes CASSLKGADTEAFF.

This clone was seen a handful of times. The chain combines TRBV7-3 with TRBJ2-5, with TRBD1 as a possible D gene (6 bases). The CDR3 is 13 residues long. CDR1 and CDR2 (germline): SGHTA, FQGTGA. Trimming removed 4 bases from V and 2 bases from J, with 8 bases in between. In nucleotides, the CDR3 is TGTGCCAGCAGCTCCGGACAGCAAGAGACCCAGTACTTC. It codes for CASSSGQQETQYF.